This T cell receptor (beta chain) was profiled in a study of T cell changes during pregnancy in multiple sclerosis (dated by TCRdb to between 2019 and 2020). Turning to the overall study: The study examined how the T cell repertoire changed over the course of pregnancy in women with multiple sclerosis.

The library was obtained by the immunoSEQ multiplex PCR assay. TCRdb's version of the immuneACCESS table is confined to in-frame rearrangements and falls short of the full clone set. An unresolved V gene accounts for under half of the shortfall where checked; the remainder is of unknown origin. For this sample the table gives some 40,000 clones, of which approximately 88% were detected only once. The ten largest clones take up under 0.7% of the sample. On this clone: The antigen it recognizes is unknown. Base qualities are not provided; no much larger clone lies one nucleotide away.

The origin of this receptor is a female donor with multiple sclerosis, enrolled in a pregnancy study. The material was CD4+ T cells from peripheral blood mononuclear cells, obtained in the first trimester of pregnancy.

The DNA sequence is given as TGTGCCAGCAGTTTATCGGAGACAGGGCTCTATGGCTACACCTTC. It specifies CASSLSETGLYGYTF. The rearranged chain carries TRBV28 and TRBJ1-2, and 7 bases in between align with TRBD1. According to the germline V gene, CDR1 reads MDHEN and CDR2 reads SYDVKM. Clipping removes 1 base from V and 4 bases from J, with 6 as the unmatched junction base count. The CDR3 runs 15 amino acids, cysteine and phenylalanine included. CDR3 DNA only is kept here, 45 bases in frame from base 1.